This T cell receptor beta chain was sequenced during a study of T-cell reconstitution after alpha-beta-depleted transplantation in children (dated by TCRdb to between 2015 and 2016). Study-wide context: Using TCR repertoire profiling, the study followed T-cell immune reconstitution in a quantitative way in children after TCRalphabeta/CD19-depleted allogeneic hematopoietic cell transplantation. Study-level results and caveats: Over subsequent months, a decline in hyperexpanded clone frequencies was noted, and after one year, T-cell counts and TCRbeta diversity were mostly ascribed to newly produced T cells. In some patients, the high TCRbeta diversity seen at day 60 was put down to recipient T cells and intrathymic progenitors that had survived conditioning. The apparently early recovery of alphabetaT-cell counts about two months after transplant reportedly depended on only several hundred rapidly expanded clones that came from non-depleted graft cells.

Points on this clonotype: Its cognate antigen has yet to be identified. Base qualities are not provided; no much larger clone lies one nucleotide away.

Including cysteine and phenylalanine, the CDR3 has 14 amino acids. Only the CDR3 DNA stays, 42 bases, in frame from base 1. Relative to germline, V is missing 3 bases and J is missing 5 bases, with 6 bases of the junction outside any gene match. Taken from the germline V gene, the CDR1 and CDR2 loops are MGHDK and SYGVNS. The receptor library was made with PCR. TCRdb records Illumina HiSeq 2500 as the sequencer. Molecular barcoding was employed in the preparation of TCR libraries, with unique molecular identifiers being used to normalize TCRbeta repertoire quantification. TCRdb took the public reads, trimmed them with fastp at Q25, ran MiXCR for clone calling and kept in-frame beta chains. One record per CDR3 amino acid sequence lists the most common genes and DNA. In this sample the table shows roughly 49,000 distinct CDR3 sequences, about 9.3% of which occur a single time. The top ten clonotypes cover 27% of the sample.

This specimen's time point label, interpreted: day 60 (about 2 months) after transplantation. The treatment or condition tag for this specimen amounts to: allogeneic hematopoietic cell transplantation with graft depleted of TCRalphabeta T cells and CD19 B cells. TCRalphabeta/CD19-depleted allogeneic hematopoietic cell grafts were given to the transplant recipients, all of whom were children. The sequence joins TRBV25-1 to TRBJ2-5; 7 nucleotides in the junction match TRBD1. The sequencing here drew on PBMCs, mostly from graft donor cells, taken 60 days after TCRalphabeta/CD19-depleted stem cell transplant. This sequence originates from a male patient aged 2-10 years who had a stem cell transplant for chronic granulomatous disease, so the T cells may come from the graft donor. The DNA sequence is as follows: TGTGCCAGCAGTGAGCAGACAGGGCGGGAGACCCAGTACTTC. This yields the protein CASSEQTGRETQYF.